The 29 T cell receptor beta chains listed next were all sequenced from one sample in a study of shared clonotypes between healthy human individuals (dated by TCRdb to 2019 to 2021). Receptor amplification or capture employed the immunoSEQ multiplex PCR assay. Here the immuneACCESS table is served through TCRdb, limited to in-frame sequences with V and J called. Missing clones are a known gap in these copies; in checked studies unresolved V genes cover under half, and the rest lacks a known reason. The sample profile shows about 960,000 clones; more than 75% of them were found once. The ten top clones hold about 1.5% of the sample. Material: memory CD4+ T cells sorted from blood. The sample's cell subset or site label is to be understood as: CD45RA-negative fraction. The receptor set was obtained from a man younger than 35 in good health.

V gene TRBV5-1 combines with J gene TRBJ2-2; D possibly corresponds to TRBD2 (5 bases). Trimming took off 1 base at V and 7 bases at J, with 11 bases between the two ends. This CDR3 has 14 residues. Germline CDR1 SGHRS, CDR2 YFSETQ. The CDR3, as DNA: TGCGCCAGCAGCTTGAGGAGGTGGGGCGGGGAGCTGTTTTTT. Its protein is CASSLRRWGGELFF. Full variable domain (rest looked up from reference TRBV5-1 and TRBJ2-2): KAGVTQTPRYLIKTRGQQVTLSCSPISGHRSVSWYQQTPGQGLQFLFEYFSETQRNKGNFPGRFSGRQFSNSRSEMNVSTLELGDSALYLCASSLRRWGGELFFGEGSRLTVL.

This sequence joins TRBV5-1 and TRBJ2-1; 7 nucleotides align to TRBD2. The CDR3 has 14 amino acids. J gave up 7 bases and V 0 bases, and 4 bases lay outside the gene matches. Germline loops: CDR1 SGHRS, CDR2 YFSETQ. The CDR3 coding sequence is TGCGCCAGCAGCTTGGAGCGGGATCGGAATGAGCAGTTCTTC. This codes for CASSLERDRNEQFF.

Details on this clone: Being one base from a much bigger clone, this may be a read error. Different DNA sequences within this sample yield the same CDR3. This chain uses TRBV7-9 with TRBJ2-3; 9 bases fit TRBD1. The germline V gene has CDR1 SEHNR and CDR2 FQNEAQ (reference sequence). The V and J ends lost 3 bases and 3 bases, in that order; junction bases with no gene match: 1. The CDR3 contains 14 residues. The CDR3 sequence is CASSLGQGTDTQYF. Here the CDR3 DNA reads TGTGCCAGCAGCTTGGGACAGGGTACAGATACGCAGTATTTT.

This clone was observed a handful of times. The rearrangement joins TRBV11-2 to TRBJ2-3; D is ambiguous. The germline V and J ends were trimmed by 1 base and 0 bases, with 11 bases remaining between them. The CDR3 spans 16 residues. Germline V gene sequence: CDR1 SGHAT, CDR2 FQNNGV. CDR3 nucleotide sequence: TGTGCCAGCAGCTTAGTGGGCGGATCTAGCACAGATACGCAGTATTTT. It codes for CASSLVGGSSTDTQYF.

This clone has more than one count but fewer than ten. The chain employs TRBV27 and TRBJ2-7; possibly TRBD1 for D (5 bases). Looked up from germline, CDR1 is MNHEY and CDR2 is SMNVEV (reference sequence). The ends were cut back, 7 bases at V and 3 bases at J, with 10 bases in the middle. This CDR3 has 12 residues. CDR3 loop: CASKGDGYEQYF. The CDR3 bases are TGTGCCAGCAAAGGGGATGGCTACGAGCAGTACTTC.

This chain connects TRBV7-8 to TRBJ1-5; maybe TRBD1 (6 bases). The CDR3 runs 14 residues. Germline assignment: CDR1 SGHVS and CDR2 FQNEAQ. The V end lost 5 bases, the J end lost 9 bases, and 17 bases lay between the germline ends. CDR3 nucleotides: TGTGCCAGCAGCCTAACTGGGGGCTTTGGGCCCCAGCATTTT. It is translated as CASSLTGGFGPQHF.

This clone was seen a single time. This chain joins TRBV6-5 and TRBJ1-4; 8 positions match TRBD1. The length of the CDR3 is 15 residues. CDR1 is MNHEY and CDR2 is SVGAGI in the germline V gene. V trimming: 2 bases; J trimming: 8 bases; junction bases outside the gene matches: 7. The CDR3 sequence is CASSYHQGAWEKLFF. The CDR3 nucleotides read TGTGCCAGCAGTTACCACCAGGGGGCTTGGGAAAAACTGTTTTTT.

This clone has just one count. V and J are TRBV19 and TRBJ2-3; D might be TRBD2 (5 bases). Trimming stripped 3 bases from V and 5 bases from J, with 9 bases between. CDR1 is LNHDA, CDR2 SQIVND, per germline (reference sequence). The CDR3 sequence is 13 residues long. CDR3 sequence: CASSMVRGDTQYF. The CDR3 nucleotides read TGTGCCAGTAGTATGGTCCGGGGAGATACGCAGTATTTT.

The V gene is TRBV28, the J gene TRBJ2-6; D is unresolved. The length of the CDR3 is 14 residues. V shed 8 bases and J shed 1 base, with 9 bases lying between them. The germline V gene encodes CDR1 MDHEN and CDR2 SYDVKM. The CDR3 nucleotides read TGTGCCAGCGGTAGTTCGTCTGGGGCCAACGTCCTGACTTTC. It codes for CASGSSSGANVLTF. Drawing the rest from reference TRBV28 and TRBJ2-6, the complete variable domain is DVKVTQSSRYLVKRTGEKVFLECVQDMDHENMFWYRQDPGLGLRLIYFSYDVKMKEKGDIPEGYSVSREKKERFSLILESASTNQTSMYLCASGSSSGANVLTFGAGSRLTVL.

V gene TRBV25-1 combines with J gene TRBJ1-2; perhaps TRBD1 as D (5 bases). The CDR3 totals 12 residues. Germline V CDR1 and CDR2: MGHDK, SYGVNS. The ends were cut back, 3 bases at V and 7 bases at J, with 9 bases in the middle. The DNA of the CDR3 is TGTGCCAGCAGTGAGGGACTGGCTGGCTACACCTTC. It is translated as CASSEGLAGYTF.

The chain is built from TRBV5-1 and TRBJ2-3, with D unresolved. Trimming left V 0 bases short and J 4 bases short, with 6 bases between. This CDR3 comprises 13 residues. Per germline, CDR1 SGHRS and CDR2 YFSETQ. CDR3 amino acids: CASSLEDADTQYF. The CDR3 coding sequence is TGCGCCAGCAGCTTGGAAGACGCAGATACGCAGTATTTT.

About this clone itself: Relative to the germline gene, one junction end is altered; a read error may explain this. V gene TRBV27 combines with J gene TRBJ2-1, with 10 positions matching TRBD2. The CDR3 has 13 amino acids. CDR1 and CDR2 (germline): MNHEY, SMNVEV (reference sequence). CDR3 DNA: TGTGCCAGCAGTTTATCGTCTAGCGGGGGACCCCTCTTC. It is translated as CASSLSSSGGPLF.

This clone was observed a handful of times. CDR3 in amino acids: CASSPHTGSETQYF. CDR3 DNA: TGTGCCAGCAGCCCCCACACCGGGAGCGAGACCCAGTACTTC. The rearrangement joins TRBV5-6 to TRBJ2-5; D perhaps matches TRBD2 (6 bases). This CDR3 region has 14 residues. Trimming shortened V by 4 bases and J by 5 bases, and 15 bases separated the two germline ends. CDR1 is SGHDT and CDR2 is YYEEEE in the germline V gene. Full variable domain (rest looked up from reference TRBV5-6 and TRBJ2-5): DAGVTQSPTHLIKTRGQQVTLRCSPKSGHDTVSWYQQALGQGPQFIFQYYEEEERQRGNFPDRFSGHQFPNYSSELNVNALLLGDSALYLCASSPHTGSETQYFGPGTRLLVL.

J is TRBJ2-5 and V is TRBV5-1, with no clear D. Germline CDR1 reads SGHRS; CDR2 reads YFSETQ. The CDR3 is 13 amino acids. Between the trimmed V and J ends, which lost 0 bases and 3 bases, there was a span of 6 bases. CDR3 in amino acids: CASSLEVKETQYF. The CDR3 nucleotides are TGCGCCAGCAGCTTGGAGGTTAAAGAGACCCAGTACTTC.

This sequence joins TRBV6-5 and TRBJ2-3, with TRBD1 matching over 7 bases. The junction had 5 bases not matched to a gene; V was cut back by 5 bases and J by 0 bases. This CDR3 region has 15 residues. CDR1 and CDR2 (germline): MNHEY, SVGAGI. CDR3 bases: TGTGCCAGCAGTCTTACAGGGGCTAGCACAGATACGCAGTATTTT. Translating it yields CASSLTGASTDTQYF.

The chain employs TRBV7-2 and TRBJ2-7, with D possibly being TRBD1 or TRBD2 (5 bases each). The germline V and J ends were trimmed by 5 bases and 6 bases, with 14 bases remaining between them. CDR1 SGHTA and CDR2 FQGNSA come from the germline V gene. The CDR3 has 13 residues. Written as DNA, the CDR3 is TGTGCCAGCAGCCGGGGCCTGGCCTCCGAGCAGTACTTC. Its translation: CASSRGLASEQYF.

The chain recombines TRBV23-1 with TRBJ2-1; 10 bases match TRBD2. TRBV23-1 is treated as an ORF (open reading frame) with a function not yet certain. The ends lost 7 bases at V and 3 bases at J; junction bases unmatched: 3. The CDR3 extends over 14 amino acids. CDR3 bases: TGCGCCAGCACAACTAGCGGGGACTACAATGAGCAGTTCTTC. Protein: CASTTSGDYNEQFF.

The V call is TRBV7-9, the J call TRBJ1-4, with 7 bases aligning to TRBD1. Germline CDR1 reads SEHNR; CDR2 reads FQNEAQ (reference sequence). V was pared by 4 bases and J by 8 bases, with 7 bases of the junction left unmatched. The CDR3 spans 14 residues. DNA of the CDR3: TGTGCCAGCAGCTCGACAGGGCTCGAGGAAAAACTGTTTTTT. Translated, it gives CASSSTGLEEKLFF.

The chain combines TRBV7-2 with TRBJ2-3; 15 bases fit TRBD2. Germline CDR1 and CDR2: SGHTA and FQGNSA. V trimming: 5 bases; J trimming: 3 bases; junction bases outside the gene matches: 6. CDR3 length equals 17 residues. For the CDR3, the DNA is TGTGCCAGCAGCCCAAGGACTAGCGGGAGGGGGACAGATACGCAGTATTTT. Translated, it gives CASSPRTSGRGTDTQYF.

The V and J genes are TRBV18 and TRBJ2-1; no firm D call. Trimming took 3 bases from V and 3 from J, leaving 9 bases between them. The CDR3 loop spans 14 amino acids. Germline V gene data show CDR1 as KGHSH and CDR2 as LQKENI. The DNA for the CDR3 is TGTGCCAGCTCACCCGGAACAGACTACAATGAGCAGTTCTTC. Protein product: CASSPGTDYNEQFF.

The CDR3 coding sequence is TGCGCCAGCAATTCGCCGGGCCGGCAAGAGACCCAGTACTTC. It yields the protein CASNSPGRQETQYF. The rearrangement uses TRBV5-1 and TRBJ2-5; D uncertain. Germline lookup yields CDR1 SGHRS and CDR2 YFSETQ. V was clipped by 6 bases and J by 2 bases, with 14 bases between them. The CDR3 is 14 residues long. The full variable domain, its missing parts supplied by reference TRBV5-1 and TRBJ2-5, is KAGVTQTPRYLIKTRGQQVTLSCSPISGHRSVSWYQQTPGQGLQFLFEYFSETQRNKGNFPGRFSGRQFSNSRSEMNVSTLELGDSALYLCASNSPGRQETQYFGPGTRLLVL.

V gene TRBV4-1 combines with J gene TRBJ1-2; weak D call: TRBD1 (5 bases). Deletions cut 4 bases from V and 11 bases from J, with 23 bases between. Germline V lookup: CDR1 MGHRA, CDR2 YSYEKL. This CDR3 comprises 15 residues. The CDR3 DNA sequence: TGCGCCAGCAGCCCGCCGGGGACTTGGTTATCGGGTTACACCTTC. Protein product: CASSPPGTWLSGYTF.

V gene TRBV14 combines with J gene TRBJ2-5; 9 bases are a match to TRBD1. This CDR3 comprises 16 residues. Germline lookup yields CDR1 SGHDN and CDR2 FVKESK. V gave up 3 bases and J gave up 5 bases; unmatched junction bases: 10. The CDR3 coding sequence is TGTGCCAGCAGCCAGTGGGCCGGGACAGGGACGGAGACCCAGTACTTC. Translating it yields CASSQWAGTGTETQYF.

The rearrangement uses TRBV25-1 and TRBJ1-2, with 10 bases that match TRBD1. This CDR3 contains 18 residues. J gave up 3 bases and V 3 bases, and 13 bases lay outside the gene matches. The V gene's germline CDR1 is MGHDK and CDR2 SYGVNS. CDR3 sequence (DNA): TGTGCCAGCAGTGACCCAAGGCAGGGGGACAGGGGATACTATGGCTACACCTTC. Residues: CASSDPRQGDRGYYGYTF.

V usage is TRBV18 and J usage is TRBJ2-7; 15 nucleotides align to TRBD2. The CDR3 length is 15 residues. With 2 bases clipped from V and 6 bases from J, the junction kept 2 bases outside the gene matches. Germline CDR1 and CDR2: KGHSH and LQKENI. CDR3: CASSPGTSGRSEQYF. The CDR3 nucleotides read TGTGCCAGCTCACCAGGGACTAGCGGGAGGAGCGAGCAGTACTTC.

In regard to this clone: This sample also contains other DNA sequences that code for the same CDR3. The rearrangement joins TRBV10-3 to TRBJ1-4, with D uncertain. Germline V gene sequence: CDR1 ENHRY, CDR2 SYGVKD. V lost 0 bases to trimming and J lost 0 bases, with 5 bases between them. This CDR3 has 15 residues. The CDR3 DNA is TGTGCCATCAGTGAGTCAGGAGCAACTAATGAAAAACTGTTTTTT. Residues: CAISESGATNEKLFF.

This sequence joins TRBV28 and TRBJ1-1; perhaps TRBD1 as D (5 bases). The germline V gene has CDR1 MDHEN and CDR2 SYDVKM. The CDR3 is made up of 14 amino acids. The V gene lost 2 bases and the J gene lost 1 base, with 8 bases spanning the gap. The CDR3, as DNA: TGTGCCAGCAGTTTACAACAGGAGAACACTGAAGCTTTCTTT. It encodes CASSLQQENTEAFF.

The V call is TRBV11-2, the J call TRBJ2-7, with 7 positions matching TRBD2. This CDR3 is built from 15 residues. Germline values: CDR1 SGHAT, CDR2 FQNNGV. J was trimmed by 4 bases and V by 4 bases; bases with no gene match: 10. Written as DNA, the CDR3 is TGTGCCAGCAGCTCCCCTAACCAGGGAGGGTACGAGCAGTACTTC. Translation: CASSSPNQGGYEQYF. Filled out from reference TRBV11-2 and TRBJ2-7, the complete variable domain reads EAGVAQSPRYKIIEKRQSVAFWCNPISGHATLYWYQQILGQGPKLLIQFQNNGVVDDSQLPKDRFSAERLKGVDSTLKIQPAKLEDSAVYLCASSSPNQGGYEQYFGPGTRLTVT.

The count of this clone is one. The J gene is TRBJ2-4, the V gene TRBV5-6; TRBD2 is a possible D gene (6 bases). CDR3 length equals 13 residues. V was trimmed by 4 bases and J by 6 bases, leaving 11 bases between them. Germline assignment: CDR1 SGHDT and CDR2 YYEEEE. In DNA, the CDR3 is TGTGCCAGCAGCGGGACTCCCTTAAACATTCAGTACTTC. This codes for CASSGTPLNIQYF.